This TCR beta chain emerged from a study of T cells in Graves' hyperthyroidism and ophthalmopathy. The CDR3 has 14 residues. Germline CDR1 and CDR2: WNHNN and SYGVQD (reference sequence). V shed 0 bases and J shed 4 bases, with 10 bases lying between them. Study-wide results and limits: Most clonotypes expanded in the thyroid (above 0.001) were also present in blood.

Amplified TCR beta CDR3 regions came from RNA transcripts. HTBI primers were the set used in a first-round RT-PCR of the TCR CDR3. MiXCR, applied by TCRdb to the multiplex PCR reads, yields one record per CDR3 protein. The sample lists over 250,000 distinct CDR3 sequences; roughly 22% were seen once. This clonotype was counted only a few times. Its antigen is undetermined. Exclusion of a patient resulted from uncontrolled infection, other autoimmune disease, pregnancy or lactation. More than 9.5 ml fresh peripheral blood yielded the PBMCs. The sequencing sample was made of blood. V gene TRBV10-1 combines with J gene TRBJ2-7; the D is unclear. The TCR sequence derives from a man aged 30-40 years with Graves' ophthalmopathy. The CDR3 sequence: CASSESSVPYEQYF. The DNA of the CDR3 is TGCGCCAGCAGTGAGTCCTCCGTGCCGTACGAGCAGTACTTC.